These 24 T cell receptor beta chains were all obtained from the same sample, sequenced in a study of Ad26.COV2.S vaccination and SARS-CoV-2 variants. Treatment: 19 received Ad26.COV2.S at low or high dose, single or two shots; several received placebo; per-sample allocation not given. Vaccine and placebo recipients were sampled on day 63 after the first injection. Measured with immunoSEQ multiplex PCR; TCRdb has only the in-frame clones, and not every one. The sample gives roughly 460,000 clones, around 89% of which show up once; 1.5% to 2% is in the top ten. This specimen was peripheral blood, taken in a trial of Ad26.COV2.S vaccine versus placebo. The source of these receptors is a person aged 18 to 59 who received the Ad26.COV2.S COVID-19 vaccine or a placebo.

The CDR3 is CASRTSLMNHNEQFF. Written as DNA, the CDR3 is TGTGCCAGCAGGACTAGCCTTATGAACCACAATGAGCAGTTCTTC. The V gene is TRBV27, the J gene TRBJ2-1; 7 bases line up with TRBD2. This CDR3 spans 15 amino acids. In germline, CDR1 is MNHEY, CDR2 SMNVEV (reference sequence). V trimming: 6 bases; J trimming: 5 bases; junction bases outside the gene matches: 10.

The chain couples TRBV7-9 to TRBJ2-1; TRBD1 matches 8 bases. This CDR3 has 16 amino acids. The V segment lost 0 bases and the J segment 4 bases; nucleotides outside the gene matches: 5. The germline V gene has CDR1 SEHNR and CDR2 FQNEAQ (reference sequence). In DNA, the CDR3 is TGTGCCAGCAGCTTAGCGGGAAGGGACAGGTACAATGAGCAGTTCTTC. Residues: CASSLAGRDRYNEQFF.

V usage is TRBV4-3 and J usage is TRBJ1-2; 9 bases line up with TRBD1. J lost 7 bases, V lost 4 bases, and 16 bases had no gene match. The CDR3 totals 17 residues. Germline V CDR1 and CDR2: LGHNA, YSLEER. The CDR3 is CASSLTTQGARLGGYTF. The CDR3 coding sequence is TGCGCCAGCAGCCTCACTACACAGGGGGCTAGGTTGGGTGGCTACACCTTC.

The gene calls are TRBV2 and TRBJ1-1; D not certain. CDR3 size: 13 residues. Germline values: CDR1 SNHLY, CDR2 FYNNEI. V lost 0 bases, J lost 6 bases, and 8 bases lay in between. Here the CDR3 DNA reads TGTGCCAGCAGTGAAGCGCTTTATGCTGAAGCTTTCTTT. Its translation is CASSEALYAEAFF.

The J gene is TRBJ1-1, the V gene TRBV15, with TRBD1 as a possible D gene (5 bases). The CDR3 is 14 residues long. In germline, CDR1 is LNHNV, CDR2 YYDKDF (reference sequence). V was clipped by 6 bases and J by 4 bases, with 15 bases between them. The CDR3 nucleotides read TGTGCCACCAGTTCGTTACGCGGGGGCACTGAAGCTTTCTTT. Its translation: CATSSLRGGTEAFF.

The rearrangement uses TRBV2 and TRBJ2-3; D is unresolved. This CDR3 is built from 12 residues. In germline, CDR1 is SNHLY, CDR2 FYNNEI. V dropped 5 bases and J dropped 4 bases, with 7 bases sitting between them. The CDR3 is CASSRVADTQYF. The CDR3 DNA follows: TGTGCCAGCAGTCGTGTGGCAGATACGCAGTATTTT.

The chain combines TRBV7-3 with TRBJ2-1; 14 bases are a match to TRBD2. The CDR3 runs 16 residues. The germline gives CDR1 SGHTA, CDR2 FQGTGA. V trimming: 5 bases; J trimming: 8 bases; junction bases outside the gene matches: 8. CDR3 sequence (DNA): TGTGCCAGCAGCCCCGGGACTAGCGGGAGTGTCGATGAGCAGTTCTTC. This sequence encodes CASSPGTSGSVDEQFF.

This chain uses TRBV27 with TRBJ2-3; D not certain. The CDR3 is 12 residues long. The germline gives CDR1 MNHEY, CDR2 SMNVEV (reference sequence). Trimming pared 2 bases from V and 13 bases from J, leaving 13 bases between. Here the CDR3 reads CASSLNGADEYF. CDR3 in DNA: TGTGCCAGCAGTTTAAACGGCGCGGATGAGTATTTT.

The chain links TRBV5-1 to TRBJ2-5; tentative D call: TRBD1 (6 bases). V lost 7 bases and J 2 bases, leaving 15 bases between the germline ends. The CDR3 has 14 residues. Per germline, CDR1 SGHRS and CDR2 YFSETQ. The CDR3 coding sequence is TGCGCCAGCCGTGAGGGACAACCACAAGAGACCCAGTACTTC. It translates to CASREGQPQETQYF.

The chain couples TRBV10-3 to TRBJ2-3; 10 positions match TRBD2. The germline V gene has CDR1 ENHRY and CDR2 SYGVKD. The J segment lost 6 bases and the V segment lost 0 bases, leaving 6 bases of the junction unmatched. This CDR3 spans 16 amino acids. The CDR3 here is CAISESSGGAWDTQYF. The CDR3 DNA reads as TGTGCCATCAGTGAGTCCAGCGGGGGGGCGTGGGATACGCAGTATTTT.

This clone was seen a single time. J is TRBJ2-7 and V is TRBV10-3; 8 nucleotides align to TRBD2. This CDR3 contains 16 residues. CDR1 and CDR2 from the germline V gene are ENHRY and SYGVKD. V lost 0 bases, J lost 4 bases, and 8 bases stayed unmatched. Here the CDR3 reads CAISESSNSGKYEQYF. The CDR3 nucleotides are TGTGCCATCAGTGAGTCGAGTAATAGCGGGAAATACGAGCAGTACTTC.

The V and J genes are TRBV9 and TRBJ1-6; D call uncertain. This CDR3 is 15 amino acids long. CDR1 SGDLS and CDR2 YYNGEE come from the germline V gene. V lost 0 bases, J lost 8 bases, and 12 bases lay in between. In DNA, the CDR3 is TGTGCCAGCAGCGTAGACCCCCAAACAGATTCACCCCTCCACTTT. Translation gives CASSVDPQTDSPLHF. Supplemented by reference TRBV9 and TRBJ1-6, the full variable domain reads DSGVTQTPKHLITATGQRVTLRCSPRSGDLSVYWYQQSLDQGLQFLIQYYNGEERAKGNILERFSAQQFPDLHSELNLSSLELGDSALYFCASSVDPQTDSPLHFGNGTRLTVT.

Remarks on this clone: Other DNA variants within this sample encode the same CDR3. The J gene is TRBJ1-2, the V gene TRBV18; TRBD1 matches at 8 bases. Germline CDR1 reads KGHSH; CDR2 reads LQKENI. The CDR3 sequence is 14 residues long. Trimming at V came to 3 bases and at J to 6 bases, leaving 6 bases not matched to a gene. The CDR3 loop is CASSPTGTGHGYTF. CDR3 nucleotides: TGTGCCAGCTCACCTACCGGGACAGGTCATGGCTACACCTTC.

The genes are TRBV15 and TRBJ2-7; D is possibly TRBD2 (5 bases). Germline-derived CDR1 and CDR2 are LNHNV and YYDKDF (reference sequence). The CDR3 length is 14 residues. V lost 4 bases and J 1 base, leaving 11 bases between the germline ends. The DNA for the CDR3 is TGTGCCACCAGCACGAGACTATCATCCTACGAGCAGTACTTC. It translates to CATSTRLSSYEQYF.

V and J are TRBV6-4 and TRBJ2-7; tentative D call: TRBD1 (6 bases). CDR3 size: 16 residues. Per the germline V gene, CDR1 is MRHNA and CDR2 is SNTAGT. Trimming removed 4 bases at V and 0 bases at J, with 16 bases between. The CDR3, as DNA: TGTGCCAGCAGTGGGGGGCTCCAATGTCCCTCCTACGAGCAGTACTTC. Protein product: CASSGGLQCPSYEQYF.

This clone was seen a single time. V and J are TRBV5-8 and TRBJ2-1, with no clear D. The germline V gene encodes CDR1 SGHTS and CDR2 YDEGEE. Trimming cost V 0 bases and J 3 bases, with 10 bases left between them. The CDR3 loop spans 15 amino acids. The CDR3 coding sequence is TGTGCCAGCAGCTTGGGTAGACTGAGCTACAATGAGCAGTTCTTC. This translates into CASSLGRLSYNEQFF.

With respect to this clone: One end of the junction varies from germline; a read error may be responsible. This chain joins TRBV6-5 and TRBJ2-5; D is ambiguous. The CDR3 has 13 amino acids. Germline lookup yields CDR1 MNHEY and CDR2 SVGAGI. The CDR3 reads CASSDSRQETQYF. CDR3 coding DNA: TGTGCCAGCAGTGACTCGCGGCAAGAGACCCAGTACTTC.

This clone was counted once. V usage is TRBV7-2 and J usage is TRBJ1-1; D gene uncertain. Germline V gives CDR1 SGHTA, CDR2 FQGNSA. The CDR3 consists of 13 residues. The ends were cut back, 5 bases at V and 1 base at J, with 8 bases in the middle. The chain's CDR3 is CASSIRQNTEAFF. DNA of the CDR3: TGTGCCAGCAGCATAAGACAGAACACTGAAGCTTTCTTT.

The rearrangement uses TRBV6-5 and TRBJ2-7, with D possibly being TRBD1 (6 bases). CDR1 and CDR2 (germline): MNHEY, SVGAGI. V was cut by 5 bases and J by 6 bases, with 11 bases left in between. The CDR3 spans 12 residues. CDR3 in amino acids: CASSNVGGEQYF. The DNA for the CDR3 is TGTGCCAGCAGTAACGTAGGGGGCGAGCAGTACTTC.

This chain connects TRBV10-1 to TRBJ2-7, with 9 bases lining up with TRBD2. The trim removed 8 bases at V and 3 bases at J, leaving 20 bases unmatched. The CDR3 spans 18 residues. Per germline, CDR1 WNHNN and CDR2 SYGVQD (reference sequence). In nucleotides, the CDR3 is TGCGCCAGCGTAAGGTGTCCTCTTAGCGGGAGTGAAAACTACGAGCAGTACTTC. Its protein product is CASVRCPLSGSENYEQYF.

The chain uses TRBV2 and TRBJ1-1; no firm D call. The V and J ends lost 7 bases and 7 bases respectively, with 10 bases between them. CDR1 is SNHLY, CDR2 FYNNEI, per germline. This CDR3 is 11 amino acids long. The CDR3 spells CASIRGFEAFF. DNA for the CDR3: TGTGCCAGCATCAGAGGTTTTGAAGCTTTCTTT.

This clone appeared once. Distinct nucleotide sequences in the sample also encode this CDR3. V usage is TRBV7-9 and J usage is TRBJ1-1, with 9 bases fitting TRBD1. V was clipped by 3 bases and J by 1 base; unmatched bases: 0. Germline V lookup: CDR1 SEHNR, CDR2 FQNEAQ (reference sequence). The CDR3 is 14 amino acids. CDR3 in amino acids: CASSLGQGNTEAFF. CDR3 nucleotide sequence: TGTGCCAGCAGCTTGGGACAGGGGAACACTGAAGCTTTCTTT.

The chain joins TRBV28 to TRBJ1-1; D is perhaps TRBD1 (6 bases). The V end lost 2 bases, the J end lost 4 bases, and 14 bases lay between the germline ends. Germline loops: CDR1 MDHEN, CDR2 SYDVKM. CDR3 length: 15 residues. CDR3 coding DNA: TGTGCCAGCAGTTTACAGGCGGGGGCGGCCACTGAAGCTTTCTTT. Translated, it gives CASSLQAGAATEAFF.

V and J are TRBV2 and TRBJ2-2, with 9 bases aligning to TRBD1. The germline V gene encodes CDR1 SNHLY and CDR2 FYNNEI. V dropped 5 bases and J dropped 0; count of bases not matched to a gene: 1. There are 15 residues in the CDR3. The CDR3 sequence is CASSRQGANTGELFF. The CDR3 bases are TGTGCCAGCAGTCGACAGGGGGCGAACACCGGGGAGCTGTTTTTT.